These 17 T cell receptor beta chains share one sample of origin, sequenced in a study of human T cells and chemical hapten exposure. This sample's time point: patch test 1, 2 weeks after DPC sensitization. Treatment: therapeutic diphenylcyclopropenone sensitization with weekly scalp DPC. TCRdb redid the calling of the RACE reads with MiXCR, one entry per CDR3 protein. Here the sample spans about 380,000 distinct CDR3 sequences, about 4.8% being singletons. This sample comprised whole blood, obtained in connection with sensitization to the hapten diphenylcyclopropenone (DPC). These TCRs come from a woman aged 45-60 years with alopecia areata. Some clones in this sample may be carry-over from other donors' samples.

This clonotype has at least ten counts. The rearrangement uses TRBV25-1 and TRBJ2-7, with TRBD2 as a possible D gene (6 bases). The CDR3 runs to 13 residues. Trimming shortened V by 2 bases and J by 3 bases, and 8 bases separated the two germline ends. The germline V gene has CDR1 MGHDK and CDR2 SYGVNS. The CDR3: CASSEPGGYEQYF. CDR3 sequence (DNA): TGTGCCAGCAGTGAACCCGGGGGCTACGAGCAGTACTTC.

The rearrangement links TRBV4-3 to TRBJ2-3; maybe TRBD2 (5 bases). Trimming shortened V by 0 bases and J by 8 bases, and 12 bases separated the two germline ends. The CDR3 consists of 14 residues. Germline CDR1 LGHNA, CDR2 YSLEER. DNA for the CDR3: TGCGCCAGCAGCCAAGAAGAGACTACCGTTACGCAGTATTTT. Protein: CASSQEETTVTQYF.

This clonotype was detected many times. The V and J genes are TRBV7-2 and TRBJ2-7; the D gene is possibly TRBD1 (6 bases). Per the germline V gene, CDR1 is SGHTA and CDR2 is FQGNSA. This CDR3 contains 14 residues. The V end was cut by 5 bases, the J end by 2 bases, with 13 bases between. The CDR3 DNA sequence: TGTGCCAGCAGCCCAGCCCAGGGGCCCTACGAGCAGTACTTC. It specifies CASSPAQGPYEQYF.

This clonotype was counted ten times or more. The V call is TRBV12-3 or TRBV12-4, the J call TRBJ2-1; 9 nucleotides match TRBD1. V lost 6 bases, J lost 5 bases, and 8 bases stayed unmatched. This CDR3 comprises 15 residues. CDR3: CASSSVGTGHNEQFF. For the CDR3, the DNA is TGTGCCAGCAGCTCTGTGGGGACAGGGCACAATGAGCAGTTCTTC.

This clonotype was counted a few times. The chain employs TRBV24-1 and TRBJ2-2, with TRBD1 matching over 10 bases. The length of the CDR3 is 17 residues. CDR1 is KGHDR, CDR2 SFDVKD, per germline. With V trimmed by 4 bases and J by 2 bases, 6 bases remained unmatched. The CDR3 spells CATSDPGQGGNTGELFF. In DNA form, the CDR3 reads TGTGCCACCAGTGACCCTGGACAGGGGGGTAACACCGGGGAGCTGTTTTTT.

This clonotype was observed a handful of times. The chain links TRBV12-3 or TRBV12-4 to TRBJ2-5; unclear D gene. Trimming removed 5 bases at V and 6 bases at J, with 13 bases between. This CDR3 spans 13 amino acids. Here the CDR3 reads CASSRRQSQTQYF. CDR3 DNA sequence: TGTGCCAGCAGTCGGCGTCAGTCCCAGACCCAGTACTTC.

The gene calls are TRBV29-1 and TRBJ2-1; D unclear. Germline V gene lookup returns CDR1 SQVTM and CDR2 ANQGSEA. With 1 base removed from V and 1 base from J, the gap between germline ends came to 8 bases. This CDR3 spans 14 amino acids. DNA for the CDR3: TGCAGCGTTGAAGTTGAGTCATCCTACAATGAGCAGTTCTTC. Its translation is CSVEVESSYNEQFF.

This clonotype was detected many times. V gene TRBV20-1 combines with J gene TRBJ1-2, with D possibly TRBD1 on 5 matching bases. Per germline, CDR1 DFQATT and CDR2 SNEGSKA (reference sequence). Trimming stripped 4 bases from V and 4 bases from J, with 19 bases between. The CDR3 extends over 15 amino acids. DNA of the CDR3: TGCAGTGCTACAGAGAACCCCGCCAGGGTCTATGGCTACACCTTC. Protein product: CSATENPARVYGYTF.

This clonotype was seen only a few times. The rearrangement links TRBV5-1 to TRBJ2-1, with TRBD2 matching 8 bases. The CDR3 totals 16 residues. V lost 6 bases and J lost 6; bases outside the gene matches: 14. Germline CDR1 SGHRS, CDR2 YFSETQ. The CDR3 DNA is TGCGCCAGCACCCGGATCCCGGGGGGGCCCCTCAATGAGCAGTTCTTC. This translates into CASTRIPGGPLNEQFF. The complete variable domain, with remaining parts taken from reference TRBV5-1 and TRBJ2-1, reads KAGVTQTPRYLIKTRGQQVTLSCSPISGHRSVSWYQQTPGQGLQFLFEYFSETQRNKGNFPGRFSGRQFSNSRSEMNVSTLELGDSALYLCASTRIPGGPLNEQFFGPGTRLTVL.

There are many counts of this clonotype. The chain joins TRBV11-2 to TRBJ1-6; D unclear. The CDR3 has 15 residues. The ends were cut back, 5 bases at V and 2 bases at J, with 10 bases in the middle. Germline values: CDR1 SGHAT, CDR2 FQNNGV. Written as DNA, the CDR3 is TGTGCCAGCAGCCGCGACGGCGCCTATAATTCACCCCTCCACTTT. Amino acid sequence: CASSRDGAYNSPLHF.

CDR3 region: CASSPSPWTSAAETQYF. CDR3 DNA sequence: TGTGCCAGCAGTCCCTCCCCTTGGACTAGCGCTGCAGAGACCCAGTACTTC. The chain joins TRBV2 to TRBJ2-5; TRBD2 matches at 9 bases. The CDR3 consists of 17 residues. V dropped 5 bases and J dropped 4; count of bases not matched to a gene: 14. Looked up from germline, CDR1 is SNHLY and CDR2 is FYNNEI. The full variable domain, its missing parts supplied by reference TRBV2 and TRBJ2-5, is EPEVTQTPSHQVTQMGQEVILRCVPISNHLYFYWYRQILGQKVEFLVSFYNNEISEKSEIFDDQFSVERPDGSNFTLKIRSTKLEDSAMYFCASSPSPWTSAAETQYFGPGTRLLVL.

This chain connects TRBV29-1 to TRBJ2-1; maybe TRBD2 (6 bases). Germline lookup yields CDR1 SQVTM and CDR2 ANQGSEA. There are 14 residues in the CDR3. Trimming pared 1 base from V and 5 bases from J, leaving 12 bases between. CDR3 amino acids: CSVEGGGGDNEQFF. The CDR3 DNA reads TGCAGCGTTGAAGGTGGGGGAGGTGACAATGAGCAGTTCTTC.

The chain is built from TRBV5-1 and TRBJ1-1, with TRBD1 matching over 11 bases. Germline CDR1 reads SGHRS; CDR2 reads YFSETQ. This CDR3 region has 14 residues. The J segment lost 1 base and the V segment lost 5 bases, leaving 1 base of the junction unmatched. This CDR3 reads CASRGQGENTEAFF. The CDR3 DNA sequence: TGCGCCAGCAGGGGACAGGGGGAGAACACTGAAGCTTTCTTT.

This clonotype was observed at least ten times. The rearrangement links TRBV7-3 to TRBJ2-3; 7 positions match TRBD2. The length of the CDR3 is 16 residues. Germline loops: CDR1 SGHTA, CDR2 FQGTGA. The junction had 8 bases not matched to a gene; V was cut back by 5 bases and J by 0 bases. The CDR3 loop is CASSPYVGGSTDTQYF. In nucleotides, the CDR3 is TGTGCCAGCAGCCCATACGTCGGGGGGAGCACAGATACGCAGTATTTT.

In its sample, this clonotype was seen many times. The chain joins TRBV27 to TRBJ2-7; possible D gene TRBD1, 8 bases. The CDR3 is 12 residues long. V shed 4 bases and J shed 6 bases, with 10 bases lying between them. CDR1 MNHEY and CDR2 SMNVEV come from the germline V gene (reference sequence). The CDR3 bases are TGTGCCAGCAGTTACAGGGGGGGCGAGCAGTACTTC. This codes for CASSYRGGEQYF.

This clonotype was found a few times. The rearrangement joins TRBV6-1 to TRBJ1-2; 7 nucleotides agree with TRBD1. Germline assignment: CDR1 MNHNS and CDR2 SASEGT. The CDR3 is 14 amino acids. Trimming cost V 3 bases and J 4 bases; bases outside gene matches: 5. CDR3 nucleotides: TGTGCCAGCAGTGAGGGAGGGGGCGGCTATGGCTACACCTTC. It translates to CASSEGGGGYGYTF.

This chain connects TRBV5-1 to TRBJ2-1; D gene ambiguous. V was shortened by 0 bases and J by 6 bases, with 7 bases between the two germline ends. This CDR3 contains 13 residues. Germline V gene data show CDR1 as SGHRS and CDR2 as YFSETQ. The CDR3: CASSLGGVNEQFF. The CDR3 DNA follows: TGCGCCAGCAGCTTGGGAGGAGTCAATGAGCAGTTCTTC.